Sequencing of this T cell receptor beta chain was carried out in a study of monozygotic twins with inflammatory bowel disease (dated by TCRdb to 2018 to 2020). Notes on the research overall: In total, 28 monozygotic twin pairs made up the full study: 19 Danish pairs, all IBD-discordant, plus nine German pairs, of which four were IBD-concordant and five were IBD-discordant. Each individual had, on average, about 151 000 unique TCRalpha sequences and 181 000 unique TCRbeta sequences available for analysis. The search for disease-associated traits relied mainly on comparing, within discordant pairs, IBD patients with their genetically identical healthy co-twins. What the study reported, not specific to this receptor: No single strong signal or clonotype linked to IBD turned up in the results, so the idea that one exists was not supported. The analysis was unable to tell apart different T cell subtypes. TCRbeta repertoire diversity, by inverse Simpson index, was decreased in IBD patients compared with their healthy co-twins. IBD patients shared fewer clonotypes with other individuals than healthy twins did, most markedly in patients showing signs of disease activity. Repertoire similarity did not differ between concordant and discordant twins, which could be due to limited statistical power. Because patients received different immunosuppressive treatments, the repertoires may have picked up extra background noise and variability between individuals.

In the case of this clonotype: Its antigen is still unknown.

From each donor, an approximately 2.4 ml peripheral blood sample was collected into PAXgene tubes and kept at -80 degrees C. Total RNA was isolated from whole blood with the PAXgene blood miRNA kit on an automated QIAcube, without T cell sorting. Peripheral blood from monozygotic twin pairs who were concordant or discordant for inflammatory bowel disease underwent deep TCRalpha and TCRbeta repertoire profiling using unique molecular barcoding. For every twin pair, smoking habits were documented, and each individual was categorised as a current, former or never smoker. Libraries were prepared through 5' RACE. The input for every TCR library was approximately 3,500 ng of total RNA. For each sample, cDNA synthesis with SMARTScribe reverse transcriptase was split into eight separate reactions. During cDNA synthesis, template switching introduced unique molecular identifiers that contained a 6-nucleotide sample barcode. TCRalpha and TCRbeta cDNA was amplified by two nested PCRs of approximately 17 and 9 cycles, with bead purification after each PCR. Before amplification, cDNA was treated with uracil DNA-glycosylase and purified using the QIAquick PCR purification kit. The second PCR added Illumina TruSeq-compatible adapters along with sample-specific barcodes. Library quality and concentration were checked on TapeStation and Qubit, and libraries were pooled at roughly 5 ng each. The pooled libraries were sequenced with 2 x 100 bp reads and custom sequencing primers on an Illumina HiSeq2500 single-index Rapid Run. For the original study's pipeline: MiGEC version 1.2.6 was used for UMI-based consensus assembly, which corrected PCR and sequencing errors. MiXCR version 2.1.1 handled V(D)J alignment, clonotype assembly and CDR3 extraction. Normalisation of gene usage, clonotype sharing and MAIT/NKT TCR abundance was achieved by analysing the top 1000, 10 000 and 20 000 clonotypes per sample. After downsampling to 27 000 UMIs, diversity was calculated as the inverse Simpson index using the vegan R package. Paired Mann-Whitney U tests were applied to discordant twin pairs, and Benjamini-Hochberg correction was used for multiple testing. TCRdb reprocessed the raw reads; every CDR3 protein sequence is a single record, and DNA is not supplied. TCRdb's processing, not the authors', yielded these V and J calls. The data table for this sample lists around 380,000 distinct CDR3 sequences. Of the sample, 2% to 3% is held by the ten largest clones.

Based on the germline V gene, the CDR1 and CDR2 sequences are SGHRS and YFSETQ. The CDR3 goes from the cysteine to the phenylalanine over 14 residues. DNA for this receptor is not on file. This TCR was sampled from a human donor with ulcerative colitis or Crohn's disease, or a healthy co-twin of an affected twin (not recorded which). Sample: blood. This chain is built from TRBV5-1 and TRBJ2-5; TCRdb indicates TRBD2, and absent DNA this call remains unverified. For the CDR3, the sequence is CASSDGTRGKTQYF. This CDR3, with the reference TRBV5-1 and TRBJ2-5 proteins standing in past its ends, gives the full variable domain KAGVTQTPRYLIKTRGQQVTLSCSPISGHRSVSWYQQTPGQGLQFLFEYFSETQRNKGNFPGRFSGRQFSNSRSEMNVSTLELGDSALYLCASSDGTRGKTQYFGPGTRLLVL.